The 9 T cell receptor beta chains in this list originate from one sample, sequenced in a study of T cells in Graves' hyperthyroidism and ophthalmopathy. What was amplified from RNA transcripts were TCR beta CDR3 regions. The primer set for the first-round RT-PCR of the TCR CDR3 was HTBI. Via MiXCR, TCRdb re-called the multiplex PCR reads, giving one row per CDR3 protein. Of 200,000 to 250,000 distinct CDR3 sequences detected, 15% to 20% appear once; the ten largest clones hold 50%. Sequences were obtained from blood. The receptors here all came from a man aged 50-59 years with Graves' hyperthyroidism.

This clonotype was seen a few times. The chain employs TRBV20-1 and TRBJ1-5, with 9 bases matching TRBD1. From germline, CDR1 is DFQATT and CDR2 SNEGSKA (reference sequence). V was pared by 5 bases and J by 6 bases, with 8 bases of the junction left unmatched. This CDR3 region has 14 residues. CDR3 DNA sequence: TGCAGTGCTGATGTCCCGGGACAGGGTCAGCCCCAGCATTTT. As protein: CSADVPGQGQPQHF.

This clonotype was picked up a small number of times. Since a much larger clone is just one base distant, this may be a read error. The V gene is TRBV12-3 or TRBV12-4, the J gene TRBJ2-7, with 10 bases identical to TRBD2. V dropped 6 bases and J dropped 2; count of bases not matched to a gene: 7. The CDR3 sequence is 15 residues long. The CDR3 is CASRGGTSEAYEQYF. CDR3 DNA: TGTGCCAGCAGGGGGGGGACTAGCGAGGCCTACGAGCAGTACTTC.

Comments on this clonotype: This sequence may be a read error, since a much larger clone differs from it by one base. The CDR3 spells CASGGTVPTNEKLFF. For the CDR3, the DNA is TGTGCCAGCGGAGGGACGGTCCCAACTAATGAAAAACTGTTTTTT. The chain has TRBV6-1 and TRBJ1-4, with D perhaps matching TRBD1 (5 bases). V was cut by 8 bases and J by 0 bases, with 13 bases left in between. The CDR3 covers 15 residues. Germline CDR1 MNHNS, CDR2 SASEGT.

The chain joins TRBV28 to TRBJ1-1, with D unresolved. CDR3 size: 12 residues. Trimming took 1 base from V and 11 from J, leaving 11 bases between them. Germline V gives CDR1 MDHEN, CDR2 SYDVKM. The CDR3 DNA reads as TGTGCCAGCAGTTTATTGAGGGATCGGGCTTTCTTT. Translation gives CASSLLRDRAFF.

This clonotype has only a few counts. The CDR3 bases are TGTGCCATCAGCCCAGCAAGGGAGAGAGTCTCACCCCTCCACTTT. Amino acid sequence: CAISPARERVSPLHF. The rearrangement links TRBV10-3 to TRBJ1-6; the D is unclear. Trimming took off 6 bases at V and 10 bases at J, with 19 bases between the two ends. Per the germline V gene, CDR1 is ENHRY and CDR2 is SYGVKD. The length of the CDR3 is 15 residues.

This clonotype was observed a few times. The rearrangement joins TRBV5-6 to TRBJ2-2, with a possible D match to TRBD2 (5 bases). The germline gives CDR1 SGHDT, CDR2 YYEEEE. Trimming shortened V by 0 bases and J by 5 bases, and 8 bases separated the two germline ends. The CDR3 length is 14 residues. The CDR3 loop is CASSLVDWTGELFF. The CDR3 coding sequence is TGTGCCAGCAGCTTGGTGGACTGGACCGGGGAGCTGTTTTTT.

Ten or more counts support this clonotype. The rearrangement uses TRBV9 and TRBJ2-7; no clear D. The CDR3 runs 14 residues. The germline V gene encodes CDR1 SGDLS and CDR2 YYNGEE. V gave up 0 bases and J gave up 4 bases, with 11 bases separating them. The CDR3 nucleotides are TGTGCCAGCAGCGTAGATTCGCTATCATACGAGCAGTACTTC. Its protein is CASSVDSLSYEQYF.

This clonotype was picked up many times. The chain is built from TRBV29-1 and TRBJ2-5, with D perhaps TRBD2 (6 bases). V was clipped by 3 bases and J by 2 bases, with 7 bases between them. The length of the CDR3 is 12 residues. CDR1 SQVTM and CDR2 ANQGSEA come from the germline V gene. CDR3 coding DNA: TGCAGCGTTGAGGGACTTCAAGAGACCCAGTACTTC. Its translation is CSVEGLQETQYF.

This clonotype has at least ten counts. The rearrangement uses TRBV6-1 and TRBJ2-7, with 10 bases fitting TRBD2. After removal of 6 bases from V and 3 bases from J, the junction contained 8 bases not matched to a gene. Germline-derived CDR1 and CDR2 are MNHNS and SASEGT. The CDR3 contains 15 residues. As DNA, the CDR3 is TGTGCCAGCAGCTCTCTAGCGGGAGCAGGCTACGAGCAGTACTTC. Translation: CASSSLAGAGYEQYF.